This is a list of T cell receptor beta chains from one sample in a study of EBV T-cell therapy then PD-1 blockade in nasopharyngeal carcinoma. The antigens for these receptors are not known. Some clones are missing from TCRdb's copy, which holds only in-frame ones; the method was immunoSEQ multiplex PCR. The table includes roughly 22,000 clones, roughly four fifths detected once. This specimen consisted of CD8+ T cells from blood, obtained at day -245 from a patient whose treatment included autologous EBV-specific T cells and nivolumab. These receptors were obtained from a man in his forties or fifties with nasopharyngeal carcinoma. CDR3s include the opening cysteine and the closing phenylalanine or tryptophan. Each record gives: CDR3 protein, CDR3 DNA, V gene, D gene, J gene, clone size. The D gene is left open where the match is weak. Not every row has a clone size; where given, it reads once, few, many or a size class.

CASSQASLLSRGQEQYF | TGCGCCAGCAGCCAAGCCTCGTTACTGAGCCGGGGGCAAGAGCAGTACTTC | TRBV4-1 | - | TRBJ2-7 | -
CASSDDGGNQPQHF | TGTGCCAGCAGCGACGACGGCGGCAATCAGCCCCAGCATTTT | TRBV9 | - | TRBJ1-5 | -
CASSLAGGPNNEQFF | TGTGCCAGCAGCTTGGCCGGGGGTCCAAACAATGAGCAGTTCTTC | TRBV5-6 | - | TRBJ2-1 | -
CASGERIFNYGYTF | TGTGCCAGCGGAGAACGGATCTTTAACTATGGCTACACCTTC | TRBV6-5 | - | TRBJ1-2 | -
CASRLESGLVRGAETQYF | TGTGCAAGTCGCTTAGAATCTGGACTTGTGAGGGGGGCAGAGACCCAGTACTTC | TRBV12-2 | - | TRBJ2-5 | once
CASSLIRQGRSTEAFF | TGTGCCAGCAGCTTAATACGACAGGGGAGGAGCACTGAAGCTTTCTTT | TRBV7-3 | TRBD1 | TRBJ1-1 | -
CASSMTGDWSSYEQYF | TGTGCCAGTAGTATGACGGGGGATTGGAGCTCCTACGAGCAGTACTTC | TRBV19 | - | TRBJ2-7 | -
CARVLGQLSPTNEKLFF | TGTGCCAGGGTCCTGGGACAGCTGTCTCCAACTAATGAAAAACTGTTTTTT | TRBV6-4 | TRBD1 | TRBJ1-4 | few
CAIPGAGDYGYTF | TGTGCCATTCCGGGGGCAGGGGACTATGGCTACACCTTC | TRBV10-3 | - | TRBJ1-2 | -
CASSSPGQGIMVEKLFF | TGTGCCAGCAGCTCTCCGGGACAGGGTATAATGGTTGAAAAACTGTTTTTT | TRBV5-5 | TRBD1 | TRBJ1-4 | -
CASSKAGFSSGGAEHETQYF | TGTGCCAGCAGCAAAGCGGGCTTTAGTAGCGGGGGGGCCGAACACGAGACCCAGTACTTC | TRBV21-1 | - | TRBJ2-5 | -
CASTIQGYSNQPQHF | TGTGCCAGTACCATACAGGGGTATAGCAATCAGCCCCAGCATTTT | TRBV19 | TRBD1 | TRBJ1-5 | -
CASSLSMVYTEAFF | TGTGCCAGCAGTTTATCGATGGTTTACACTGAAGCTTTCTTT | TRBV27 | - | TRBJ1-1 | -
CASSLHYSNQPQHF | TGTGCCAGCAGTTTACATTATAGCAATCAGCCCCAGCATTTT | TRBV6-2/TRBV6-3 | - | TRBJ1-5 | -
CASSSGGQPQHF | TGTGCCAGCAGTTCGGGGGGACAGCCCCAGCATTTT | TRBV27 | - | TRBJ1-5 | -
CASSLNRDTDTQYF | TGCGCCAGCAGCTTGAATCGCGACACAGATACGCAGTATTTT | TRBV5-1 | - | TRBJ2-3 | -
CASSHPVPPRGENNEQFF | TGTGCCAGCAGCCATCCTGTCCCACCGCGGGGTGAAAACAATGAGCAGTTCTTC | TRBV7-9 | - | TRBJ2-1 | few
CASSGGGGTQYF | TGTGCCAGCAGCGGAGGGGGGGGGACCCAGTACTTC | TRBV9 | - | TRBJ2-5 | once
CATSAGLAKYNEQFF | TGTGCCACCAGCGCAGGACTAGCGAAATACAATGAGCAGTTCTTC | TRBV15 | TRBD2 | TRBJ2-1 | -
CASSYSQRGRTGELFF | TGTGCCAGCAGTTACTCCCAGCGGGGACGGACCGGGGAGCTGTTTTTT | TRBV6-2/TRBV6-3 | TRBD2 | TRBJ2-2 | -
CASSPLPGQGNEKLFF | TGTGCCAGCTCACCCTTGCCAGGACAGGGGAATGAAAAACTGTTTTTT | TRBV18 | TRBD1 | TRBJ1-4 | few
CASSDSAGGSYGYTF | TGTGCCAGCAGTGACTCAGCAGGGGGAAGTTATGGCTACACCTTC | TRBV6-4 | TRBD1 | TRBJ1-2 | -
CSAKLVRDRYF | TGCAGTGCCAAACTCGTCCGGGACAGATACTTC | TRBV20-1 | TRBD1 | TRBJ2-7 | -
CASSPPTGLTEAFF | TGTGCCAGCAGCCCGCCGACAGGGTTAACTGAAGCTTTCTTT | TRBV7-9 | TRBD1 | TRBJ1-1 | -
CASSQDIGYEQYF | TGTGCCAGCAGCCAAGATATCGGGTACGAGCAGTACTTC | TRBV4-2 | - | TRBJ2-7 | -
CASSPTLGGAGELFF | TGTGCCAGCAGCCCTACTTTAGGGGGAGCTGGGGAGCTGTTTTTT | TRBV7-3 | - | TRBJ2-2 | -
CASSPTHLSEHNEQFF | TGTGCCAGCAGTCCAACACACCTCTCCGAACACAATGAGCAGTTCTTC | TRBV6-4 | - | TRBJ2-1 | once
CASSLGTRDNNEQFF | TGCGCCAGCAGCTTGGGGACTAGGGACAACAATGAGCAGTTCTTC | TRBV5-1 | - | TRBJ2-1 | -
CATTLRGINTGELFF | TGTGCCACCACCCTTCGCGGGATAAACACCGGGGAGCTGTTTTTT | TRBV28 | - | TRBJ2-2 | -